This T cell receptor (beta chain) stems from a study of CD8+ T cells in alopecia areata. It was cDNA, reverse transcribed from extracted RNA, that served as the sequencing template. Sequencing was performed with immunoSEQ multiplex PCR; in TCRdb, only in-frame clones are kept and a portion is missing. The sample has 90,000 to 130,000 clones; over 55% are singletons. Trimming took 5 bases from V and 2 from J; bases not matched to a gene: 9. Germline lookup yields CDR1 SGHDN and CDR2 FVKESK. The CDR3 is made up of 16 amino acids. The genes are TRBV14 and TRBJ2-7, with TRBD1 identical over 10 bases. Material: NKG2D-low CD8+ T cells sorted from blood. This clonotype was obtained from a human donor with alopecia areata. CDR3 coding DNA: TGTGCCAGCAGCTCCCGGTGGACAGGGGGGCCCTACGAGCAGTACTTC. It is translated as CASSSRWTGGPYEQYF.